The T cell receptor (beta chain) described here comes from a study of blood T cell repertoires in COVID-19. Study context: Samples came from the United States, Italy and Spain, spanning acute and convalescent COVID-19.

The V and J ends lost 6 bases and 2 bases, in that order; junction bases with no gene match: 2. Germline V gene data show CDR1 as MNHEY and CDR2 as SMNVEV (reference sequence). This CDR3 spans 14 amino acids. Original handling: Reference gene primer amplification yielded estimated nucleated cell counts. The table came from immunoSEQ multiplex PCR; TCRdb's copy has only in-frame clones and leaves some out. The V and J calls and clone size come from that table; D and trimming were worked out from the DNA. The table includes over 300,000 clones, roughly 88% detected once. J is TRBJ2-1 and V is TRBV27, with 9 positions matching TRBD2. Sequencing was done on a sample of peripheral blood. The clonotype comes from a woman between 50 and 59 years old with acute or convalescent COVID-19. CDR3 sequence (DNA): TGTGCCAGCAGCGCGGGAGGGCCCTACAATGAGCAGTTCTTC. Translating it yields CASSAGGPYNEQFF.